A selection of T cell receptor beta chains follows, all from one sample in a study of T cell repertoires in cytomegalovirus infection. From the reads, TCRdb called clonotypes with MiXCR, one entry per CDR3 protein. Among under 300,000 distinct CDR3 sequences, approximately 17% were seen once, and the ten largest hold 40% to 55%. Sequencing was done on a sample of CD8+ T cells from PBMCs. The source of these receptors is a human donor in good health (CMV status not recorded). Some clones in this sample may be carry-over from other donors' samples. The CDR3 runs from the conserved cysteine through the conserved F or W. The order of the fields is V gene, clone size, D gene, J gene, CDR3 DNA, CDR3 protein. A D gene is named only where the DNA matches it firmly. The listing skips clone size in some rows; elsewhere it reads once, few, many or a size class.

V: TRBV12-3/TRBV12-4
size: NA
D: TRBD2
J: TRBJ2-3
DNA: TGTGCCAGCAGCCCGGGACTAGCTTTGGATACGCAGTATTTT
CDR3: CASSPGLALDTQYF

V: TRBV28
size: many
D: NA
J: TRBJ1-1
DNA: TGTGCCGTAAGACAGCCCGGGGGACATAATGAAGCTTTCTTT
CDR3: CAVRQPGGHNEAFF

V: TRBV7-6
size: many
D: NA
J: TRBJ2-7
DNA: TGTGCCAGCAGCTTAAGAGGGACCGCCAGCCAGGGCGAGCAGTACTTC
CDR3: CASSLRGTASQGEQYF

V: TRBV28
size: NA
D: NA
J: TRBJ1-2
DNA: TGTGCCAGCACCTTTGGAGGGGGGGGAGGCGGCTACACCTTC
CDR3: CASTFGGGGGGYTF

V: TRBV6-1
size: many
D: NA
J: TRBJ1-5
DNA: TGTGCCAGCAGTGAAGCGCGTACTCGGGTTTATAGCAATCAGCCCCAGCATTTT
CDR3: CASSEARTRVYSNQPQHF

V: TRBV4-3
size: NA
D: NA
J: TRBJ2-5
DNA: TGCGCCAGCAGCCAAGTCCAGGGAGTTCAAGAGACCCAGTACTTC
CDR3: CASSQVQGVQETQYF

V: TRBV29-1
size: NA
D: NA
J: TRBJ2-7
DNA: TGCAGCGTTGAAGGCGGGATCTTCTACGAGCAGTACTTC
CDR3: CSVEGGIFYEQYF

V: TRBV6-5
size: few
D: NA
J: TRBJ1-1
DNA: TGTGCCAGCAGGCGGGCTCCACGGGGGACTGAAGCTTTCTTT
CDR3: CASRRAPRGTEAFF

V: TRBV27
size: NA
D: TRBD1
J: TRBJ1-2
DNA: TGTGCCAGCGGTAGACAGGGGGCAGGAGGCTACACCTTC
CDR3: CASGRQGAGGYTF

V: TRBV4-1
size: many
D: TRBD1
J: TRBJ2-7
DNA: TGCGCCAGCAGCCAAGTAATTGGGACAGGAGACTTCTACGAGCAGTACTTC
CDR3: CASSQVIGTGDFYEQYF

V: TRBV7-6
size: many
D: NA
J: TRBJ2-7
DNA: TGTGCCAGCAGCTTAGACACAGGCTACGAGCAGTACTTC
CDR3: CASSLDTGYEQYF

V: TRBV7-8
size: many
D: NA
J: TRBJ2-1
DNA: TGTGCCAGCAGCTTAGCAGCGTTCTATGAGCAGTTCTTC
CDR3: CASSLAAFYEQFF

V: TRBV4-1
size: many
D: TRBD2
J: TRBJ2-7
DNA: TGCGCCAGCAGCCAAGATTGGAGCGGGGGGCGCTACGAGCAGTACTTC
CDR3: CASSQDWSGGRYEQYF

V: TRBV11-2
size: few
D: TRBD1
J: TRBJ2-7
DNA: TGTGCCAGCAGCTTAGGGGCAGGGGGCCAGACGAGCGAGCAGTACTTC
CDR3: CASSLGAGGQTSEQYF

V: TRBV5-5
size: few
D: NA
J: TRBJ1-4
DNA: TGTGCCAGCAGCCAAAGAGGGTCTAATGAAAAACTGTTTTTT
CDR3: CASSQRGSNEKLFF

V: TRBV28
size: once
D: TRBD1
J: TRBJ1-1
DNA: TGTACCAGCAGTTCCGGGACAGGAAATGAAGCTTTCTTT
CDR3: CTSSSGTGNEAFF

V: TRBV12-3/TRBV12-4
size: many
D: TRBD1
J: TRBJ2-2
DNA: TGTGCCAGCAGTACCGGACAGGGGAACACCGGGGAGCTGTTTTTT
CDR3: CASSTGQGNTGELFF

V: TRBV6-8
size: few
D: NA
J: TRBJ2-3
DNA: TGTGCCAGCAGTATTTGGGGGGCGGGAGATACGCAGTATTTT
CDR3: CASSIWGAGDTQYF

V: TRBV11-2
size: many
D: TRBD1
J: TRBJ2-7
DNA: TGTGCCAGCAGCTTAGATGATTGGACAGGGACCTACGAGCAGTACTTC
CDR3: CASSLDDWTGTYEQYF

V: TRBV27
size: many
D: NA
J: TRBJ2-5
DNA: TGTGCCAGCAGTCTAGCCCAAAACCAAGAGACCCAGTACTTC
CDR3: CASSLAQNQETQYF

V: TRBV10-3
size: few
D: NA
J: TRBJ1-1
DNA: TGTGCCATTCAGGGTTCCGCTGAAGCTTTCTTT
CDR3: CAIQGSAEAFF

V: TRBV7-2
size: many
D: NA
J: TRBJ2-7
DNA: TGTGCCAGCAGCTTAGCCCCCGGACCGGGCAACGAGCAGTACTTC
CDR3: CASSLAPGPGNEQYF

V: TRBV7-9
size: NA
D: NA
J: TRBJ2-7
DNA: TGTGCCAGCAGCTCCGTGTCCAGGGGAGAATACGAGCAGTACTTC
CDR3: CASSSVSRGEYEQYF

V: TRBV11-1
size: many
D: TRBD2
J: TRBJ2-7
DNA: TGTGCCAGCAGCGTACTAGCGGGGCTAATCTACGAGCAGTACTTC
CDR3: CASSVLAGLIYEQYF

V: TRBV20-1
size: NA
D: TRBD1
J: TRBJ1-2
DNA: TGCAGTGCTAGAACGGACAGGGTATATGGCTACACCTTC
CDR3: CSARTDRVYGYTF

V: TRBV28
size: many
D: NA
J: TRBJ2-4
DNA: TGTGCCAGCAGTTTGAGGGACCTAGCCAAAAACATTCAGTACTTC
CDR3: CASSLRDLAKNIQYF

V: TRBV7-2
size: many
D: NA
J: TRBJ2-7
DNA: TGTGCCAGCAGCTTATTTGCCTACGAGCAGTACTTC
CDR3: CASSLFAYEQYF

V: TRBV6-8
size: once
D: TRBD2
J: TRBJ2-1
DNA: TGTGCCAGCAGTGTTAGCGGGGGCCTTGTCAATGAGCAGTTCTTC
CDR3: CASSVSGGLVNEQFF